This T cell receptor beta chain was sequenced during a study of blood T cells in healthy people across ages. This clonotype has just a few counts. Its antigen remains unknown. The CDR3 has 15 residues. CDR1 is MRHNA and CDR2 is SNTAGT in the germline V gene. Trimming pared 8 bases from V and 0 bases from J, leaving 11 bases between. Using a J-beta primer mix together with a sample-barcoded 5' primer, a second PCR was run for roughly 6 to 11 cycles. TCRdb passed the 5' RACE reads through MiXCR, listing each CDR3 protein once. The sample includes 1.2 million to 1.5 million distinct CDR3 sequences, around 39% of them seen just once. Overall study findings and caveats: Long-lived donors had more naive CD4+ cells and higher diversity than aged donors.

The study recruited healthy Caucasian donors from Russia who were aged roughly 6 to 95. Researchers isolated at least 6.5 million PBMCs per sample. Sequenced input: blood. This sequence joins TRBV6-4 and TRBJ2-6, with D tentatively TRBD1 (6 bases). The TCR originated in a woman aged 18 to 35 in good health. The CDR3 DNA reads TGTGCCAGCCGGGACACATCCTCTGGGGCCAACGTCCTGACTTTC. Its protein product is CASRDTSSGANVLTF.